The 13 T cell receptor beta chains presented below share a single source sample, sequenced in a study of OX40 agonist ivuxolimab in advanced cancers. The library was generated by the immunoSEQ multiplex PCR assay. In its TCRdb copy, this immuneACCESS table keeps in-frame sequences only and misses some clones. Where compared with another copy, unresolved V genes explain less than half of these, and the others have no known cause. The sample profile shows 80,000 to 100,000 clones; roughly 93% of them were found once. The ten largest clones take up 0.33% of the sample. Sequenced here: CD4+ or CD8+ T cells sorted from blood, sampled in a trial of the OX40 agonist ivuxolimab. The receptors stem from an adult with an advanced solid tumor such as melanoma, head and neck, liver or kidney cancer.

Notes on this clone: Other DNA sequences from this sample encode an identical CDR3 as well. The chain carries TRBV29-1 and TRBJ2-5; the match to TRBD2 covers 9 bases. The CDR3 is 13 residues long. With 6 bases clipped from V and 8 bases from J, the junction kept 10 bases outside the gene matches. Looked up from germline, CDR1 is SQVTM and CDR2 is ANQGSEA. CDR3 loop: CSVQGLAQKTQYF. DNA for the CDR3: TGCAGCGTCCAGGGACTAGCTCAAAAAACCCAGTACTTC.

This chain connects TRBV28 to TRBJ2-1, with D hard to call. The CDR3 loop spans 15 amino acids. The germline V and J ends were trimmed by 7 bases and 0 bases, with 13 bases remaining between them. CDR1 and CDR2 from the germline V gene are MDHEN and SYDVKM. The CDR3 DNA reads as TGTGCCAGCATGGGTCGTTCGAGCTCCTACAATGAGCAGTTCTTC. Encoded protein: CASMGRSSSYNEQFF.

This rearrangement joins TRBV7-2 to TRBJ1-2, with TRBD1 matching 7 bases. The CDR3 is 12 amino acids. The V segment lost 5 bases and the J segment 9 bases; nucleotides outside the gene matches: 6. CDR1 is SGHTA, CDR2 FQGNSA, per germline. DNA of the CDR3: TGTGCCAGCAGCACCACCAGGGGGAGCTACACCTTC. Residues: CASSTTRGSYTF.

The chain is built from TRBV7-8 and TRBJ1-5; unclear D gene. Germline loops: CDR1 SGHVS, CDR2 FQNEAQ. Trimming took 2 bases from V and 0 from J, leaving 8 bases between them. The CDR3 is 15 residues long. The CDR3: CASSLRGNSNQPQHF. As DNA, the CDR3 is TGTGCCAGCAGCTTAAGAGGAAATAGCAATCAGCCCCAGCATTTT.

This chain connects TRBV11-2 to TRBJ2-5; 8 positions match TRBD2. This CDR3 has 16 residues. The V gene end was trimmed by 1 base and the J gene end by 2 bases; junction bases not matched to a gene: 6. Looked up from germline, CDR1 is SGHAT and CDR2 is FQNNGV. DNA for the CDR3: TGTGCCAGCAGCTTAGTTCGAGCGGGAGTGCAAGAGACCCAGTACTTC. This encodes CASSLVRAGVQETQYF.

As to this clone: Other DNA sequences of this sample code for an identical CDR3. V usage is TRBV11-2 and J usage is TRBJ2-5; D gene uncertain. This CDR3 is built from 11 residues. CDR1 is SGHAT and CDR2 is FQNNGV in the germline V gene. The V and J ends lost 5 bases and 3 bases respectively, with 4 bases between them. In DNA form, the CDR3 reads TGTGCCAGCAGCCCCAAAGAGACCCAGTACTTC. This translates into CASSPKETQYF. The full variable domain, with the rest looked up from reference TRBV11-2 and TRBJ2-5, is EAGVAQSPRYKIIEKRQSVAFWCNPISGHATLYWYQQILGQGPKLLIQFQNNGVVDDSQLPKDRFSAERLKGVDSTLKIQPAKLEDSAVYLCASSPKETQYFGPGTRLLVL.

This chain links TRBV11-2 with TRBJ1-6; TRBD1 might be the D (6 bases). V dropped 5 bases and J dropped 7 bases, with 15 bases sitting between them. Germline assignment: CDR1 SGHAT and CDR2 FQNNGV. The CDR3 sequence is 15 residues long. The CDR3 is CASSLGQTINSPLHF. CDR3 sequence (DNA): TGTGCCAGCAGCCTCGGACAGACAATCAATTCACCCCTCCACTTT.

The chain uses TRBV19 and TRBJ2-1; 8 bases match TRBD1. Germline CDR1 LNHDA, CDR2 SQIVND (reference sequence). The V segment lost 5 bases and the J segment 3 bases; nucleotides outside the gene matches: 6. The CDR3 length is 15 residues. This CDR3 reads CASSSTGDLYNEQFF. CDR3 nucleotides: TGTGCCAGTAGTTCGACAGGGGACCTCTACAATGAGCAGTTCTTC.

This chain's CDR3 is CASSLGQVTNEKLFF. The CDR3 nucleotides are TGCGCCAGCAGCTTGGGACAGGTTACTAATGAAAAACTGTTTTTT. V and J are TRBV5-1 and TRBJ1-4, with D possibly being TRBD1 (6 bases). The CDR3 loop spans 15 amino acids. Germline CDR1 SGHRS, CDR2 YFSETQ. The V end lost 0 bases, the J end lost 2 bases, and 8 bases lay between the germline ends.

The chain has TRBV5-6 and TRBJ2-3, with 15 nucleotides matching TRBD2. V dropped 4 bases and J dropped 3; count of bases not matched to a gene: 3. CDR3 size: 16 residues. Germline CDR1 is SGHDT and CDR2 is YYEEEE. CDR3 region: CASSVGLAGGTDTQYF. Written as DNA, the CDR3 is TGTGCCAGCAGCGTCGGACTAGCGGGAGGGACAGATACGCAGTATTTT.

The chain couples TRBV30 to TRBJ2-7, with TRBD2 as a possible D gene (8 bases). The CDR3 spans 14 residues. V was clipped by 3 bases and J by 4 bases, with 16 bases between them. CDR1 is GTSNPN and CDR2 is SVGIG in the germline V gene (reference sequence). In DNA, the CDR3 is TGTGCCTGGAGGGGACAGAGCGGGAGTTACGAGCAGTACTTC. This encodes CAWRGQSGSYEQYF.

The chain's CDR3 is CASSLALAGGPETQYF. CDR3 sequence (DNA): TGTGCCAGCAGTCTAGCTCTAGCGGGTGGTCCAGAGACCCAGTACTTC. This rearrangement joins TRBV28 to TRBJ2-5, with 8 bases identical to TRBD2. Per the germline V gene, CDR1 is MDHEN and CDR2 is SYDVKM. J was trimmed by 4 bases and V by 5 bases; bases with no gene match: 12. There are 16 residues in the CDR3.

The chain couples TRBV10-3 to TRBJ2-7; 9 nucleotides align to TRBD1. This CDR3 contains 14 residues. V trimming: 6 bases; J trimming: 6 bases; junction bases outside the gene matches: 9. The germline gives CDR1 ENHRY, CDR2 SYGVKD. In DNA, the CDR3 is TGTGCCATCAGCCCCGGGACAGGGAGAGTCGAGCAGTACTTC. Its translation is CAISPGTGRVEQYF.